The sequence of this T cell receptor (beta chain) was determined in a study of T cell repertoires in aging, cancer and after chemotherapy. The overall study: Roughly 8.8 million TCR reads made up the full dataset. Study findings and constraints: In each cancer cohort, median generation probability increased across chemotherapy, suggesting thymic output rebounded.

Rearranged V-D-J TRB sequences were amplified with a mixed TRB-A/B primer pool. TCRdb called the multiplex PCR reads again in MiXCR, with one record for every CDR3 protein. The sample has 1,500 to 2,000 distinct CDR3 sequences; under 50% are singletons. The template was genomic DNA from peripheral blood, not RNA. The V end lost 1 base, the J end lost 7 bases, and 17 bases lay between the germline ends. Germline V lookup: CDR1 DFQATT, CDR2 SNEGSKA (reference sequence). There are 15 residues in the CDR3. To note about this clonotype: Its antigen is not identified.

The sequence derives from a human donor with a solid tumor. The chain employs TRBV20-1 and TRBJ1-5; possibly TRBD1 for D (5 bases). Material for sequencing was blood. CDR3 DNA sequence: TGCAGTGCTAGAGGACCGGGACTAGGTGACCAGCCCCAGCATTTT. Its translation: CSARGPGLGDQPQHF.